These T cell receptor beta chains were read from a single sample in a study of T cell repertoires in cytomegalovirus infection. One entry per CDR3 protein, called by TCRdb with MiXCR from the reads. The top ten clones hold 48% of a sample with roughly 570,000 distinct CDR3 sequences, approximately 40% of them seen once. The antigens for these receptors are not known. The material was cultured PBMCs, obtained from culture after CMV antigen stimulation. The receptors originated from a human donor in good health (CMV status not recorded). Some clones in this sample may be carry-over from other donors' samples. Both conserved end residues are part of each CDR3. D genes are given only for firm matches. Size is omitted from some rows. Given values are once, few, many or a class for expanded clones.

CDR3nt: TGTGCCAGCATGGGGGTTAGAGAACGGCACACTGAAGCTTTCTTT
CDR3aa: CASMGVRERHTEAFF
j_gene: TRBJ1-1
d_gene: .
v_gene: TRBV2
abundance: .

CDR3nt: TGTGCCAGCAGCCTCGACAGCTCAGGGGAAAAACTGTTTTTT
CDR3aa: CASSLDSSGEKLFF
j_gene: TRBJ1-4
d_gene: .
v_gene: TRBV7-2
abundance: many

CDR3nt: TGTGCCAGTAATATTGGAGGACAGGGGGCCCATGAGCAGTTCTTC
CDR3aa: CASNIGGQGAHEQFF
j_gene: TRBJ2-1
d_gene: TRBD1
v_gene: TRBV6-1
abundance: once

CDR3nt: TGTGCCAGCAGCTACAGGTCTACTAACTATGGCTACACCTTC
CDR3aa: CASSYRSTNYGYTF
j_gene: TRBJ1-2
d_gene: .
v_gene: TRBV12-3/TRBV12-4
abundance: few

CDR3nt: TGTGCCAGTAGTATTACAGGGACGGATCAGCCCCAGCATTTT
CDR3aa: CASSITGTDQPQHF
j_gene: TRBJ1-5
d_gene: .
v_gene: TRBV19
abundance: few

CDR3nt: TGTGCCATCAGGGACCAACTAGATACGCAGTATTTT
CDR3aa: CAIRDQLDTQYF
j_gene: TRBJ2-3
d_gene: .
v_gene: TRBV10-3
abundance: .

CDR3nt: TGTGCCAGCATACAAGCCCCTTTGAGCGGAAATAAGGATACGCAGTATTTT
CDR3aa: CASIQAPLSGNKDTQYF
j_gene: TRBJ2-3
d_gene: .
v_gene: TRBV6-2/TRBV6-3
abundance: .

CDR3nt: TGTGCCAGCAGCTTAGCGCTAGTGCGGGCCGGGGAGCTGTTTTTT
CDR3aa: CASSLALVRAGELFF
j_gene: TRBJ2-2
d_gene: .
v_gene: TRBV7-2
abundance: .

CDR3nt: TGTGCCAGCAGCTCCGGAGGCCCTGGGTCTGGGGCCAACGTCCTGACTTTC
CDR3aa: CASSSGGPGSGANVLTF
j_gene: TRBJ2-6
d_gene: .
v_gene: TRBV7-2
abundance: .

CDR3nt: TGCAGTGCTAGCTACGGGTTTGAGCAGTTCTTC
CDR3aa: CSASYGFEQFF
j_gene: TRBJ2-1
d_gene: .
v_gene: TRBV20-1
abundance: .

CDR3nt: TGTGCCAGCAGGCCAGGGGGCCGTTCCTACGAGCAGTACTTC
CDR3aa: CASRPGGRSYEQYF
j_gene: TRBJ2-7
d_gene: TRBD1
v_gene: TRBV12-3/TRBV12-4
abundance: .

CDR3nt: TGTGCCAGCAGTCCAAGAGGTCCGGGGGAGCAGTACTTC
CDR3aa: CASSPRGPGEQYF
j_gene: TRBJ2-7
d_gene: .
v_gene: TRBV7-2
abundance: .

CDR3nt: TGCAGTGCTAGACTGGGACAGTCCTACAATGAGCAGTTCTTC
CDR3aa: CSARLGQSYNEQFF
j_gene: TRBJ2-1
d_gene: TRBD1
v_gene: TRBV20-1
abundance: .

CDR3nt: TGTGCCAGCAGTCCCTCCGTGGGGGGGGGCTTTTCCTACGAGCAGTACTTC
CDR3aa: CASSPSVGGGFSYEQYF
j_gene: TRBJ2-7
d_gene: .
v_gene: TRBV27
abundance: .

CDR3nt: TGTGCCAGCAGCCGCCCCGGGCGTGACGAGCAGTACTTC
CDR3aa: CASSRPGRDEQYF
j_gene: TRBJ2-7
d_gene: .
v_gene: TRBV7-2
abundance: many

CDR3nt: TGTGCCAGCAGCGAGACACTCTCCTACGAGCAGTACTTC
CDR3aa: CASSETLSYEQYF
j_gene: TRBJ2-7
d_gene: .
v_gene: TRBV7-6
abundance: .

CDR3nt: TGTGCCAGCAGTTTGGGGCAGTGGCGAGAGACCCAGTACTTC
CDR3aa: CASSLGQWRETQYF
j_gene: TRBJ2-5
d_gene: .
v_gene: TRBV6-2/TRBV6-3
abundance: once

CDR3nt: TGTGCCAGCAGCTTAGTGGCAGGGGGAAAGGAAGCTTTCTTT
CDR3aa: CASSLVAGGKEAFF
j_gene: TRBJ1-1
d_gene: TRBD1
v_gene: TRBV11-2
abundance: .

CDR3nt: TGTGCCAGCAAGTTGAACCGCGGCGTAGCAGATACGCAGTATTTT
CDR3aa: CASKLNRGVADTQYF
j_gene: TRBJ2-3
d_gene: .
v_gene: TRBV6-1
abundance: .

CDR3nt: TGTGCCAGCAGCCAAGAGGCTAGCGAGACAGATACGCAGTATTTT
CDR3aa: CASSQEASETDTQYF
j_gene: TRBJ2-3
d_gene: .
v_gene: TRBV4-2
abundance: .

CDR3nt: TGTGCCAGCAGCCAAGGGGGCCCCCTTTTGGATGAAAAACTGTTTTTT
CDR3aa: CASSQGGPLLDEKLFF
j_gene: TRBJ1-4
d_gene: .
v_gene: TRBV4-2
abundance: .

CDR3nt: TGTGCCAGCAGTTATTACGGGAGAACAGATACGCAGTATTTT
CDR3aa: CASSYYGRTDTQYF
j_gene: TRBJ2-3
d_gene: .
v_gene: TRBV6-5
abundance: few

CDR3nt: TGTGCCAGCAGCCGCAACACAGGGTTGGACTACGAGCAGTACTTC
CDR3aa: CASSRNTGLDYEQYF
j_gene: TRBJ2-7
d_gene: .
v_gene: TRBV7-9
abundance: .

CDR3nt: TGTGCCAGCCCTCCGGGACTAGCGGGTAGCACAGATACGCAGTATTTT
CDR3aa: CASPPGLAGSTDTQYF
j_gene: TRBJ2-3
d_gene: TRBD2
v_gene: TRBV7-9
abundance: few

CDR3nt: TGTGCCAGCAGCTTAGCATTAGGTATAGGCTATGGCTACACCTTC
CDR3aa: CASSLALGIGYGYTF
j_gene: TRBJ1-2
d_gene: .
v_gene: TRBV7-2
abundance: many

CDR3nt: TGTGCCAGCAGTTACTCCGGGACAGGGAATTCACCCCTCCACTTT
CDR3aa: CASSYSGTGNSPLHF
j_gene: TRBJ1-6
d_gene: TRBD1
v_gene: TRBV6-5
abundance: few

CDR3nt: TGTGCCAGCAGCCTTGGACTAGCGGGAGGAGGAGAGCAGTTCTTC
CDR3aa: CASSLGLAGGGEQFF
j_gene: TRBJ2-1
d_gene: TRBD2
v_gene: TRBV7-9
abundance: many

CDR3nt: TGTGCCAGCAGGTTGACCCCGGGCACCTCTGGAAACACCATATATTTT
CDR3aa: CASRLTPGTSGNTIYF
j_gene: TRBJ1-3
d_gene: .
v_gene: TRBV7-2
abundance: .

CDR3nt: TGTGCCAGCAGTTTCTCGGGCAGGGGGTTGTCTTACAATGAGCAGTTCTTC
CDR3aa: CASSFSGRGLSYNEQFF
j_gene: TRBJ2-1
d_gene: TRBD1
v_gene: TRBV28
abundance: few

CDR3nt: TGTGCCAGCAGCTTAGGGGGGGGGACTAGCGGGGACCCCAATGAGCAGTTCTTC
CDR3aa: CASSLGGGTSGDPNEQFF
j_gene: TRBJ2-1
d_gene: TRBD2
v_gene: TRBV11-2
abundance: .

CDR3nt: TGTGCCAGCAGTGACATAGACAGGACGTTGTACCAAGAGACCCAGTACTTC
CDR3aa: CASSDIDRTLYQETQYF
j_gene: TRBJ2-5
d_gene: .
v_gene: TRBV3-1
abundance: .

CDR3nt: TGTGCCAGCAGCCGGACAGGGGACAAAGCTTTCTTT
CDR3aa: CASSRTGDKAFF
j_gene: TRBJ1-1
d_gene: TRBD1
v_gene: TRBV7-8
abundance: .

CDR3nt: TGTGCCAGCAGTGGAGGAAGGGGGGGGCCGCGTAATTCACCCCTCCACTTT
CDR3aa: CASSGGRGGPRNSPLHF
j_gene: TRBJ1-6
d_gene: .
v_gene: TRBV6-1
abundance: few

CDR3nt: TGTGCCAGCAGCTTAGGGGTTAGCGGGGTCCAAGAGACCCAGTACTTC
CDR3aa: CASSLGVSGVQETQYF
j_gene: TRBJ2-5
d_gene: TRBD2
v_gene: TRBV7-6
abundance: few

CDR3nt: TGTGCCAGCAGCTTAGTCGGGGGAACCGGGGAGCTGTTTTTT
CDR3aa: CASSLVGGTGELFF
j_gene: TRBJ2-2
d_gene: .
v_gene: TRBV7-2
abundance: many

CDR3nt: TGCGCCAGCAGCTTGAGTCTTTCGAACACTGAAGCTTTCTTT
CDR3aa: CASSLSLSNTEAFF
j_gene: TRBJ1-1
d_gene: .
v_gene: TRBV5-1
abundance: .

CDR3nt: TGTGCCAGCAGCTTGAAAGCCTCCGGGGAGCTGTTTTTT
CDR3aa: CASSLKASGELFF
j_gene: TRBJ2-2
d_gene: .
v_gene: TRBV5-6
abundance: .

CDR3nt: TGTGCCAGCAGGTGGGGGGACCTTGAAGCTTTCTTT
CDR3aa: CASRWGDLEAFF
j_gene: TRBJ1-1
d_gene: .
v_gene: TRBV12-3/TRBV12-4
abundance: few

CDR3nt: TGTGCCAGCAGCAAGGGACAGGGGCTGAACACTGAAGCTTTCTTT
CDR3aa: CASSKGQGLNTEAFF
j_gene: TRBJ1-1
d_gene: TRBD1
v_gene: TRBV7-8
abundance: few

CDR3nt: TGTGCCAGCAGCACCCAGGGCGGGGATTCACCCCTCCACTTT
CDR3aa: CASSTQGGDSPLHF
j_gene: TRBJ1-6
d_gene: .
v_gene: TRBV7-9
abundance: .

CDR3nt: TGTGCCAGCAGTGAATCCGCCTCCGCAGGGGGCTATGAGCAGTTCTTC
CDR3aa: CASSESASAGGYEQFF
j_gene: TRBJ2-1
d_gene: TRBD1
v_gene: TRBV25-1
abundance: .

CDR3nt: TGTGCCAGCAGTCAAAGCGACGGACGATCACCCCTCCACTTT
CDR3aa: CASSQSDGRSPLHF
j_gene: TRBJ1-6
d_gene: .
v_gene: TRBV7-2
abundance: many

CDR3nt: TGTGCCAGCAGTGGGACAGGGGGTCCCAACACTGAAGCTTTCTTT
CDR3aa: CASSGTGGPNTEAFF
j_gene: TRBJ1-1
d_gene: TRBD1
v_gene: TRBV25-1
abundance: .

CDR3nt: TGTGCCAGCAGCCCATCGCCAGGTTGGTTAGAATCCTACAATGAGCAGTTCTTC
CDR3aa: CASSPSPGWLESYNEQFF
j_gene: TRBJ2-1
d_gene: .
v_gene: TRBV7-6
abundance: few

CDR3nt: TGTGCCAGCAGCTTAGCGGCAGGGATTACGTACAATGAGCAGTTCTTC
CDR3aa: CASSLAAGITYNEQFF
j_gene: TRBJ2-1
d_gene: .
v_gene: TRBV7-8
abundance: few

CDR3nt: TGTGCCAGCAGTCCCGGTGGGACTGGGTACGGCTACACCTTC
CDR3aa: CASSPGGTGYGYTF
j_gene: TRBJ1-2
d_gene: .
v_gene: TRBV12-3/TRBV12-4
abundance: few

CDR3nt: TGTGCCAGCAGCCCGGCCGCGCAGCAGTTCTTC
CDR3aa: CASSPAAQQFF
j_gene: TRBJ2-1
d_gene: .
v_gene: TRBV7-2
abundance: few

CDR3nt: TGTGCTAGTGGTTTTGGGGGCCAAGAGACCCAGTACTTC
CDR3aa: CASGFGGQETQYF
j_gene: TRBJ2-5
d_gene: .
v_gene: TRBV12-5
abundance: .

CDR3nt: TGTGCCAGCAGCTCCGAGAGAATTGGGCCCGGGGAGCTGTTTTTT
CDR3aa: CASSSERIGPGELFF
j_gene: TRBJ2-2
d_gene: .
v_gene: TRBV7-8
abundance: .

CDR3nt: TGTGCCAGCACCGGGGACGGATATGAAAAACTGTTTTTT
CDR3aa: CASTGDGYEKLFF
j_gene: TRBJ1-4
d_gene: .
v_gene: TRBV6-2/TRBV6-3
abundance: .

CDR3nt: TGTGCCAGCAGTTTATTGTCAGGGAAGTACGAGCAGTACTTC
CDR3aa: CASSLLSGKYEQYF
j_gene: TRBJ2-7
d_gene: .
v_gene: TRBV12-3/TRBV12-4
abundance: .

CDR3nt: TGTGCCAGCAGTTTAAGGAACCAAAGGGATACGCAGTATTTT
CDR3aa: CASSLRNQRDTQYF
j_gene: TRBJ2-3
d_gene: .
v_gene: TRBV12-3/TRBV12-4
abundance: .

CDR3nt: TGTGCCAGCAGACTATACACATCGAGCTACACCTTC
CDR3aa: CASRLYTSSYTF
j_gene: TRBJ1-2
d_gene: .
v_gene: TRBV7-2
abundance: .

CDR3nt: TGTGCCAGCAGCCAACAGCAGGGGAACACTGAAGCTTTCTTT
CDR3aa: CASSQQQGNTEAFF
j_gene: TRBJ1-1
d_gene: .
v_gene: TRBV6-6
abundance: .

CDR3nt: TGTGCCAGCAGCCTGTCCAGGGTCGCGAATCAGCCCCAGCATTTT
CDR3aa: CASSLSRVANQPQHF
j_gene: TRBJ1-5
d_gene: .
v_gene: TRBV7-8
abundance: .

CDR3nt: TGTGCCAGCAGTAGGGATACCACCGGGGAGCTGTTTTTT
CDR3aa: CASSRDTTGELFF
j_gene: TRBJ2-2
d_gene: .
v_gene: TRBV7-8
abundance: .

CDR3nt: TGTGCCAGCAGCCTGACAGGGGCGGAGACAGATACGCAGTATTTT
CDR3aa: CASSLTGAETDTQYF
j_gene: TRBJ2-3
d_gene: TRBD1
v_gene: TRBV7-8
abundance: few

CDR3nt: TGTGCCGCCACACAGGGGGCTCAAGAGACCCAGTACTTC
CDR3aa: CAATQGAQETQYF
j_gene: TRBJ2-5
d_gene: TRBD1
v_gene: TRBV5-3
abundance: .

CDR3nt: TGTGCCAGCAGCCAAATTACGTGGGGAAGGGCTGAAGCTTTCTTT
CDR3aa: CASSQITWGRAEAFF
j_gene: TRBJ1-1
d_gene: .
v_gene: TRBV7-9
abundance: .